What follows is one T cell receptor beta chain and its context. Other DNA variants within this sample encode the same CDR3. Sequenced material consisted of expressed TCRB transcripts (all of the isolated RNA was reverse transcribed). Repertoires were generated with immunoSEQ multiplex PCR, while TCRdb's copy carries only in-frame clones and drops some. The sample records a few hundred thousand clones, 13% to 15% being singletons. The sample belongs to a study of beta chain features in type 1 diabetes. Trimming cost V 1 base and J 0 bases, with 2 bases left between them. The germline CDR1 and CDR2 sequences are SGHRS and YFSETQ. The CDR3 length is 12 residues.

V gene TRBV5-1 combines with J gene TRBJ2-7; D ambiguous. The sequenced material came from central memory CD4+ T cells from blood. The sequence derives from a man aged 25-40 years in good health. The CDR3 nucleotides are TGCGCCAGCAGCTTGAACTCCTACGAGCAGTACTTC. It encodes CASSLNSYEQYF.